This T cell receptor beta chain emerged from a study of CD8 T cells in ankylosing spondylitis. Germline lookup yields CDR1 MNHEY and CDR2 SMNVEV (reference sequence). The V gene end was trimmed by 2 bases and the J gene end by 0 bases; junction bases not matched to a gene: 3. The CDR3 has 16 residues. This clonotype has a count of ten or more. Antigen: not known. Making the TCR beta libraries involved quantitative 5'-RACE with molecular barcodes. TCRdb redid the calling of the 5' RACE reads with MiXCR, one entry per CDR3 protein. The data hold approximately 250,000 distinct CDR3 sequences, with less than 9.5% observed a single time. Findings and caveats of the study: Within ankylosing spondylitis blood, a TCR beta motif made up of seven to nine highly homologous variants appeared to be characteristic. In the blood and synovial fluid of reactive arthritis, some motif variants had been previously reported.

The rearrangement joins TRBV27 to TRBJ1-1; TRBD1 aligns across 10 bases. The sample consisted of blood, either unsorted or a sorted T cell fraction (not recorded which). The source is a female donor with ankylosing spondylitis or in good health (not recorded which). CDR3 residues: CASSLDRGPMNTEAFF. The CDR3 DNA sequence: TGTGCCAGCAGTTTAGACAGGGGGCCCATGAACACTGAAGCTTTCTTT.